The TCR beta chain described here comes from a study of cytomegalovirus exposure and HLA in healthy donors. The CDR3 sequence is 18 residues long. Researchers ran the PCR with 60 Vbeta and 13 Jbeta primers. Here immunoSEQ multiplex PCR was the method, and the copy in TCRdb shows in-frame clones only, minus some. The sample lists approximately 170,000 clones, about 77% occurring once. General study findings and limits: Later analysis identified a missense DCLRE1C variant that was linked to TCR beta V- and J-gene trimming.

Healthy bone marrow donors supplied every sample. There are a few counts of this clone. What it binds is unknown. The sequenced material came from PBMCs. V and J are TRBV12-2 and TRBJ2-7; the DNA was not compared with TRBD2, the D call given in the table. TRBV12-2 constitutes a pseudogene. The TCR sequence derives from a male donor in good health and CMV-seropositive. DNA for the CDR3: TGTGCAAGTCGCCCCTACCCCACTATCGTGCGGGGGCCCTACGAGCAGTACTTC. Translated: CASRPYPTIVRGPYEQYF.